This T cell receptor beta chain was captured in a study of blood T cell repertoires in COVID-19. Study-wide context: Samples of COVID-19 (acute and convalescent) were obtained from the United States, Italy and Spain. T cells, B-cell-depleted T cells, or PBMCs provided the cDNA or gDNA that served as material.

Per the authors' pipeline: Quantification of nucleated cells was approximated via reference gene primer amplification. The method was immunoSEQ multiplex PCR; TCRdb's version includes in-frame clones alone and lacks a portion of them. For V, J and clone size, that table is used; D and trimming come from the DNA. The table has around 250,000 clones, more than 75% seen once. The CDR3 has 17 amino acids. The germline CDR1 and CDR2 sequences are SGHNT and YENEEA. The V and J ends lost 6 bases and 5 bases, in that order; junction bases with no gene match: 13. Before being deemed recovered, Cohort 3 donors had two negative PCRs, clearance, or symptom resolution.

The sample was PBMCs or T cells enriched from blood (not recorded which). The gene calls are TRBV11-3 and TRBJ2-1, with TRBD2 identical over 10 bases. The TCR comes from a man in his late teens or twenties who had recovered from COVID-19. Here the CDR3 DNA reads TGTGCCAGCAGACTGGTGGGACTAGCGAAATCAGACAATGAGCAGTTCTTC. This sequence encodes CASRLVGLAKSDNEQFF.